The subject of this entry is one T cell receptor beta chain. The antigen remains undetermined. From the reads, TCRdb called clonotypes with MiXCR, one entry per CDR3 protein. Of roughly 200,000 distinct CDR3 sequences in the sample, about 40% were seen once. This CDR3 spans 16 amino acids. V was cut by 1 base and J by 0 bases, with 10 bases left in between. The source of the sample is a study of T cell repertoires in cytomegalovirus infection. Turning to the study itself: Recently identified HLA-C-restricted CMV epitopes were used, and well-studied HLA-B-restricted CMV epitopes were used as well. Both CMV infection and a matching HLA type were indicated by public TCR beta signatures.

Notes on the study in general: Summed public TCR beta family frequency identified CMV carriers bearing the relevant HLA. The ex vivo response was dominated by HLA-C-restricted CMV-specific TCR beta clonotypes.

Here the sequenced sample was CD8+ T cells from cultured PBMCs, taken from culture after CMV antigen stimulation. This TCR derives from a human donor in good health (CMV status not recorded). Some clones in this sample may be carry-over from other donors' samples. The chain uses TRBV12-3 or TRBV12-4 and TRBJ1-5; a weak D match, TRBD1 (5 bases). In DNA form, the CDR3 reads TGTGCCAGCAGTTTAGAGGGGCCGGGTAGCAATCAGCCCCAGCATTTT. Amino acid sequence: CASSLEGPGSNQPQHF.